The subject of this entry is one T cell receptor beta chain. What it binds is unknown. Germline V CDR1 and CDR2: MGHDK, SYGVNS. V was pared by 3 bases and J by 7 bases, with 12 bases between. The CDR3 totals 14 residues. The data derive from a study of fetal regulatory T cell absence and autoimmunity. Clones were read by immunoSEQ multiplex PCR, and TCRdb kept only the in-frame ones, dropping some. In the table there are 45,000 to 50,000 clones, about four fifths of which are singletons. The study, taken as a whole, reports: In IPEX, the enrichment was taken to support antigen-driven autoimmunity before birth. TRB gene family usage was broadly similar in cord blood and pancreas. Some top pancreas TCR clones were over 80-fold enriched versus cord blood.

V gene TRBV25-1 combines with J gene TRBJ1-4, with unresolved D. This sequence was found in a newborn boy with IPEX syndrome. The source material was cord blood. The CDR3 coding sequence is TGTGCCAGCAGTGAGTCGGGTGATACTGAAAAACTGTTTTTT. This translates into CASSESGDTEKLFF.